A selection of T cell receptor beta chains follows, all from one sample in a study of OX40 agonist ivuxolimab in advanced cancers. TCRdb's table, derived via immunoSEQ multiplex PCR, lists solely in-frame clones and lacks some. The repertoire holds 75,000 to 100,000 clones, with about 80% as singletons. The sample here was CD4+ or CD8+ T cells sorted from blood, taken in a trial of the OX40 agonist ivuxolimab. The origin of the receptors is an adult with an advanced solid tumor such as melanoma, head and neck, liver or kidney cancer. Both conserved end residues are part of each CDR3. A D gene is named only where the DNA matches it firmly. Where a row states a size, it is once, few, many or the class of an expanded clone; other rows omit it.

clone size: few; J gene: TRBJ2-5; V gene: TRBV12-1; D gene: -; CDR3 protein: CASSFASDYQETQYF; CDR3 DNA: TGTGCCAGCAGCTTTGCCTCGGATTACCAAGAGACCCAGTACTTC
clone size: -; J gene: TRBJ2-5; V gene: TRBV6-5; D gene: -; CDR3 protein: CASRGRYQETQYF; CDR3 DNA: TGTGCCAGCAGGGGACGGTACCAAGAGACCCAGTACTTC
clone size: -; J gene: TRBJ2-1; V gene: TRBV28; D gene: -; CDR3 protein: CASSPDYSSYNEQFF; CDR3 DNA: TGTGCCAGCAGTCCAGACTATAGCTCCTACAATGAGCAGTTCTTC
clone size: once; J gene: TRBJ2-1; V gene: TRBV5-6; D gene: TRBD2; CDR3 protein: CASSFGLAGYNEQFF; CDR3 DNA: TGTGCCAGCAGCTTTGGGCTAGCGGGCTACAATGAGCAGTTCTTC
clone size: -; J gene: TRBJ2-3; V gene: TRBV29-1; D gene: -; CDR3 protein: CSVRDWGADTQYF; CDR3 DNA: TGCAGCGTTAGGGACTGGGGCGCAGATACGCAGTATTTT
clone size: -; J gene: TRBJ1-2; V gene: TRBV7-9; D gene: TRBD1; CDR3 protein: CASSLTDRDQGYTF; CDR3 DNA: TGTGCCAGCAGCTTAACCGACAGGGATCAGGGCTACACCTTC
clone size: -; J gene: TRBJ2-1; V gene: TRBV4-1; D gene: TRBD2; CDR3 protein: CASSQDPTSGGAGNEQFF; CDR3 DNA: TGCGCCAGCAGCCAAGATCCAACTAGCGGGGGGGCCGGGAATGAGCAGTTCTTC
clone size: -; J gene: TRBJ2-2; V gene: TRBV4-1; D gene: -; CDR3 protein: CASSHTPGDPGELFF; CDR3 DNA: TGCGCCAGCAGCCACACACCAGGGGATCCCGGGGAGCTGTTTTTT
clone size: few; J gene: TRBJ1-2; V gene: TRBV5-1; D gene: -; CDR3 protein: CASSLETGYGYTF; CDR3 DNA: TGCGCCAGCAGCTTGGAGACAGGCTATGGCTACACCTTC
clone size: -; J gene: TRBJ1-3; V gene: TRBV6-1; D gene: -; CDR3 protein: CASRPNSGNTIYF; CDR3 DNA: TGTGCCAGCAGGCCAAACTCTGGAAACACCATATATTTT
clone size: -; J gene: TRBJ1-1; V gene: TRBV7-2; D gene: -; CDR3 protein: CASDSGQSSTEAFF; CDR3 DNA: TGTGCCAGCGACTCAGGACAGTCGTCCACTGAAGCTTTCTTT
clone size: -; J gene: TRBJ2-1; V gene: TRBV5-6; D gene: -; CDR3 protein: CASSLSQGPSYNEQFF; CDR3 DNA: TGTGCCAGCAGCTTAAGTCAGGGACCCTCCTACAATGAGCAGTTCTTC
clone size: -; J gene: TRBJ2-5; V gene: TRBV14; D gene: -; CDR3 protein: CASSRSAGETQYF; CDR3 DNA: TGTGCCAGCAGCCGTAGCGCGGGCGAGACCCAGTACTTC
clone size: -; J gene: TRBJ2-3; V gene: TRBV6-5; D gene: -; CDR3 protein: CASSSPGADTQYF; CDR3 DNA: TGTGCCAGCAGTTCCCCAGGGGCAGATACGCAGTATTTT
clone size: few; J gene: TRBJ2-7; V gene: TRBV5-1; D gene: TRBD2; CDR3 protein: CASRIGTSGIYEQYF; CDR3 DNA: TGCGCCAGCAGGATCGGGACTAGCGGGATCTACGAGCAGTACTTC
clone size: -; J gene: TRBJ2-1; V gene: TRBV10-1; D gene: TRBD1; CDR3 protein: CASSGVQGAINEQFF; CDR3 DNA: TGCGCCAGCAGCGGAGTACAGGGGGCGATCAATGAGCAGTTCTTC